The 29 T cell receptor beta chains in this list originate from one sample, sequenced in a study of radiation and T cells in renal cell carcinoma. Described time point: blood 2 weeks post-SBRT. The treatment: 15 Gy SBRT to primary tumor, nephrectomy 4 weeks later. Profiling relied on immunoSEQ multiplex PCR, and the TCRdb table lists in-frame clones only, not all of them. The table shows 100,000 to 150,000 clones, with about 88% occurring only once. This specimen consisted of blood, obtained from a patient whose treatment included radiotherapy and nephrectomy. The receptors were sampled from a woman in her 70s with renal cell carcinoma.

The gene calls are TRBV30 and TRBJ1-4; D remains unclear. Germline lookup yields CDR1 GTSNPN and CDR2 SVGIG (reference sequence). V lost 2 bases to trimming and J lost 2 bases, with 12 bases between them. The CDR3 has 15 residues. The chain's CDR3 is CAWSPLAGTNEKLFF. The CDR3 nucleotides are TGTGCCTGGAGTCCCCTGGCGGGTACTAATGAAAAACTGTTTTTT.

The chain is built from TRBV29-1 and TRBJ2-6; maybe TRBD2 (5 bases). Trimming left V 3 bases short and J 2 bases short, with 11 bases between. The CDR3 sequence is 15 residues long. Germline V CDR1 and CDR2: SQVTM, ANQGSEA. The CDR3 loop is CSVDGRGPGANVLTF. The DNA of the CDR3 is TGCAGCGTTGATGGGCGAGGGCCTGGGGCCAACGTCCTGACTTTC.

In its sample, this clone was seen once. V gene TRBV5-6 combines with J gene TRBJ1-6; D is undetermined. CDR3 length: 17 amino acids. The V and J ends lost 0 bases and 0 bases respectively, with 10 bases between them. Germline-derived CDR1 and CDR2 are SGHDT and YYEEEE. The CDR3 sequence is CASSLAAKNSYNSPLHF. The CDR3 DNA is TGTGCCAGCAGCTTGGCCGCAAAAAACTCCTATAATTCACCCCTCCACTTT. Filled out from reference TRBV5-6 and TRBJ1-6, the complete variable domain reads DAGVTQSPTHLIKTRGQQVTLRCSPKSGHDTVSWYQQALGQGPQFIFQYYEEEERQRGNFPDRFSGHQFPNYSSELNVNALLLGDSALYLCASSLAAKNSYNSPLHFGNGTRLTVT.

There are a few counts of this clone. The chain recombines TRBV7-9 with TRBJ2-3, with TRBD2 matching 8 bases. Germline V gene data show CDR1 as SEHNR and CDR2 as FQNEAQ (reference sequence). The CDR3 consists of 16 residues. With 2 bases clipped from V and 0 bases from J, the junction kept 4 bases outside the gene matches. CDR3 coding DNA: TGTGCCAGCAGCTTACTTTCGGGGGGGAGCACAGATACGCAGTATTTT. It encodes CASSLLSGGSTDTQYF.

The rearrangement joins TRBV9 to TRBJ1-1, with a weak D call TRBD1 (6 bases). The CDR3 runs to 13 residues. V was cut by 2 bases and J by 11 bases, with 16 bases left in between. Germline CDR1 and CDR2: SGDLS and YYNGEE. The CDR3: CASSVTGGSQAFF. In DNA form, the CDR3 reads TGTGCCAGCAGCGTGACAGGTGGTTCTCAGGCTTTCTTT.

The chain links TRBV30 to TRBJ1-6; D ambiguous. The germline gives CDR1 GTSNPN, CDR2 SVGIG (reference sequence). V lost 2 bases and J 2 bases, leaving 10 bases between the germline ends. The CDR3 is 15 amino acids. The CDR3 nucleotides read TGTGCCTGGAGTCCCCCCCGGGCCTATAATTCACCCCTCCACTTT. Amino acid sequence: CAWSPPRAYNSPLHF.

The V call is TRBV7-6, the J call TRBJ2-1; D unclear. V was trimmed by 5 bases and J by 9 bases, leaving 8 bases between them. The germline gives CDR1 SGHVS, CDR2 FNYEAQ. The CDR3 is made up of 11 amino acids. CDR3 sequence reads: CASSDSLEQFF. The CDR3 nucleotides are TGTGCCAGCAGCGATAGCCTTGAGCAGTTCTTC.

The rearrangement joins TRBV5-1 to TRBJ1-5; unclear D gene. The CDR3 is 14 residues long. Germline values: CDR1 SGHRS, CDR2 YFSETQ. V shed 4 bases and J shed 1 base, with 9 bases lying between them. Here the CDR3 reads CASSEGGSNQPQHF. CDR3 DNA sequence: TGCGCCAGCAGCGAAGGAGGGAGCAATCAGCCCCAGCATTTT.

The chain is built from TRBV30 and TRBJ2-2, with 9 bases aligning to TRBD2. Germline loops: CDR1 GTSNPN, CDR2 SVGIG (reference sequence). CDR3 size: 18 residues. The J segment lost 0 bases and the V segment lost 3 bases, leaving 11 bases of the junction unmatched. The CDR3 is CAWRSLRLAGTNTGELFF. CDR3 nucleotide sequence: TGTGCCTGGAGATCTCTTCGCCTAGCGGGGACGAACACCGGGGAGCTGTTTTTT. The full variable domain, completed using reference TRBV30 and TRBJ2-2, is SQTIHQWPATLVQPVGSPLSLECTVEGTSNPNLYWYRQAAGRGLQLLFYSVGIGQISSEVPQNLSASRPQDRQFILSSKKLLLSDSGFYLCAWRSLRLAGTNTGELFFGEGSRLTVL.

The rearrangement joins TRBV29-1 to TRBJ2-7; D is tentatively TRBD1 or TRBD2 (5 bases each). The V gene's germline CDR1 is SQVTM and CDR2 ANQGSEA. Trimming cost V 4 bases and J 3 bases, with 13 bases left between them. The CDR3 extends over 13 amino acids. The CDR3 DNA reads TGCAGCGTTGTTAGGGGACCATACTACGAGCAGTACTTC. This encodes CSVVRGPYYEQYF.

V gene TRBV10-3 combines with J gene TRBJ1-1; no reliable D call. Between the trimmed V and J ends, which lost 3 bases and 0 bases, there was a span of 8 bases. The V gene's germline CDR1 is ENHRY and CDR2 SYGVKD. The CDR3 consists of 14 residues. The CDR3: CAISERAMNTEAFF. The CDR3, as DNA: TGTGCCATCAGTGAAAGGGCGATGAACACTGAAGCTTTCTTT.

The chain joins TRBV18 to TRBJ1-5; unclear D gene. V was pared by 3 bases and J by 5 bases, with 11 bases between. The CDR3 is 14 residues long. Germline CDR1 KGHSH, CDR2 LQKENI. The CDR3 nucleotides are TGTGCCAGCTCACCGGGGTTCATCGATCAGCCCCAGCATTTT. Amino acid sequence: CASSPGFIDQPQHF.

This chain links TRBV28 with TRBJ1-4, with 8 bases aligning to TRBD1. Trimming removed 4 bases from V and 7 bases from J; junction bases left unmatched: 2. This CDR3 comprises 13 residues. Per germline, CDR1 MDHEN and CDR2 SYDVKM. The chain's CDR3 is CASSSGGGEKLFF. CDR3 coding DNA: TGTGCCAGCAGTTCAGGGGGCGGTGAAAAACTGTTTTTT.

This clone was counted a few times. V and J are TRBV19 and TRBJ1-1; tentative D call: TRBD1 (5 bases). Trimming removed 6 bases from V and 4 bases from J, with 12 bases in between. CDR1 and CDR2 from the germline V gene are LNHDA and SQIVND (reference sequence). The CDR3 has 13 amino acids. CDR3 in DNA: TGTGCCAGTAGAACCAGGGACTCCACTGAAGCTTTCTTT. It translates to CASRTRDSTEAFF. Full variable domain (rest looked up from reference TRBV19 and TRBJ1-1): DGGITQSPKYLFRKEGQNVTLSCEQNLNHDAMYWYRQDPGQGLRLIYYSQIVNDFQKGDIAEGYSVSREKKESFPLTVTSAQKNPTAFYLCASRTRDSTEAFFGQGTRLTVV.

V and J are TRBV4-3 and TRBJ2-5; D is perhaps TRBD2 (5 bases). Germline loops: CDR1 LGHNA, CDR2 YSLEER. Trimming took off 2 bases at V and 9 bases at J, with 16 bases between the two ends. The CDR3 runs 14 residues. CDR3 nucleotide sequence: TGCGCCAGCAGCCAAATAGCGCCGACTACGGCCCAGTACTTC. This translates into CASSQIAPTTAQYF.

The chain employs TRBV4-1 and TRBJ2-6; possibly TRBD1 or TRBD2 for D (5 bases each). Germline CDR1 is MGHRA and CDR2 is YSYEKL. The ends were cut back, 0 bases at V and 4 bases at J, with 16 bases in the middle. CDR3 length: 18 amino acids. CDR3 sequence: CASSQDGSGGAGANVLTF. The DNA of the CDR3 is TGCGCCAGCAGCCAAGATGGGAGTGGGGGTGCCGGGGCCAACGTCCTGACTTTC.

The rearrangement links TRBV11-2 to TRBJ1-6, with 9 bases identical to TRBD1. Germline values: CDR1 SGHAT, CDR2 FQNNGV. The V gene end was trimmed by 5 bases and the J gene end by 5 bases; junction bases not matched to a gene: 7. There are 16 residues in the CDR3. The CDR3 DNA reads as TGTGCCAGCAGCAGACCGGGACAGGGAAATAATTCACCCCTCCACTTT. Its translation: CASSRPGQGNNSPLHF. Full variable domain (remainder filled in from reference TRBV11-2 and TRBJ1-6): EAGVAQSPRYKIIEKRQSVAFWCNPISGHATLYWYQQILGQGPKLLIQFQNNGVVDDSQLPKDRFSAERLKGVDSTLKIQPAKLEDSAVYLCASSRPGQGNNSPLHFGNGTRLTVT.

In its sample, this clone was seen once. V usage is TRBV7-2 and J usage is TRBJ1-4; 7 bases map to TRBD1. The CDR3 loop spans 16 amino acids. The V gene's germline CDR1 is SGHTA and CDR2 FQGNSA. J lost 8 bases, V lost 1 base, and 10 bases had no gene match. CDR3 coding DNA: TGTGCCAGCAGCTTAGGCCAGGGGGGCTTTGGCGAAAAACTGTTTTTT. It codes for CASSLGQGGFGEKLFF.

The V call is TRBV28, the J call TRBJ2-7; D not certain. Germline V gives CDR1 MDHEN, CDR2 SYDVKM. CDR3 length: 14 residues. V lost 5 bases and J lost 3, with 14 bases in between. CDR3 protein: CASSGPGRSYEQYF. CDR3 DNA: TGTGCCAGCAGTGGACCCGGACGGAGCTACGAGCAGTACTTC.

V and J are TRBV28 and TRBJ2-7; D is unclear. The CDR3 is made up of 15 amino acids. V lost 6 bases to trimming and J lost 1 base, with 16 bases between them. CDR1 MDHEN and CDR2 SYDVKM come from the germline V gene. CDR3 DNA sequence: TGTGCCAGCAGCCTAGGTGGTTTCGGTTCCTACGAGCAGTACTTC. This codes for CASSLGGFGSYEQYF.

The chain has TRBV4-3 and TRBJ1-1, with D perhaps TRBD1 (6 bases). This CDR3 has 14 amino acids. The germline V gene has CDR1 LGHNA and CDR2 YSLEER. Between the trimmed V and J ends, which lost 4 bases and 3 bases, there was a span of 12 bases. The CDR3 DNA reads as TGCGCCAGCAGCCTTCAGGGGTCCCACACTGAAGCTTTCTTT. Translated: CASSLQGSHTEAFF.

The rearrangement uses TRBV10-3 and TRBJ1-2; 9 nucleotides line up with TRBD1. V was pared by 4 bases and J by 8 bases, with 8 bases of the junction left unmatched. Germline V lookup: CDR1 ENHRY, CDR2 SYGVKD. There are 14 residues in the CDR3. DNA for the CDR3: TGTGCCATCAGTGCCGGGACAGGGCTTCGAGGCTACACCTTC. It yields the protein CAISAGTGLRGYTF.

The chain has TRBV9 and TRBJ2-1; D unresolved. CDR1 and CDR2 from the germline V gene are SGDLS and YYNGEE. Trimming cost V 1 base and J 4 bases, with 12 bases left between them. The CDR3 is 15 residues long. The CDR3 sequence: CASSVSSGFYNEQFF. The CDR3 bases are TGTGCCAGCAGCGTATCCTCGGGTTTTTACAATGAGCAGTTCTTC.

The V call is TRBV6-1, the J call TRBJ2-5; no firm D call. Between the trimmed V and J ends, which lost 8 bases and 9 bases, there was a span of 16 bases. The germline CDR1 and CDR2 sequences are MNHNS and SASEGT. There are 12 residues in the CDR3. CDR3 sequence (DNA): TGTGCCAGCGCCTCCCTGCTCGCGGCCCAGTACTTC. Its protein product is CASASLLAAQYF.

The V call is TRBV6-1, the J call TRBJ2-7; D is perhaps TRBD1 (6 bases). The germline V and J ends were trimmed by 4 bases and 6 bases, with 16 bases remaining between them. Germline V gene lookup returns CDR1 MNHNS and CDR2 SASEGT. This CDR3 is 14 amino acids long. CDR3 DNA: TGTGCCAGCAGTGTCTGGCAGGGGTTGGGCGAGCAGTACTTC. Protein: CASSVWQGLGEQYF.

The chain combines TRBV19 with TRBJ2-1; 8 positions match TRBD1. The CDR3 is made up of 13 amino acids. Germline V CDR1 and CDR2: LNHDA, SQIVND (reference sequence). V was pared by 7 bases and J by 3 bases, with 2 bases of the junction left unmatched. CDR3 sequence (DNA): TGTGCCAGTACCGACAGGGGCTACAATGAGCAGTTCTTC. Its protein is CASTDRGYNEQFF.

The CDR3 DNA reads as TGTGCCAGCAGCTCCGGTAGAGGGGAGACCCAGTACTTC. This sequence encodes CASSSGRGETQYF. The J gene is TRBJ2-5, the V gene TRBV7-3; TRBD2 is a possible D gene (5 bases). The germline gives CDR1 SGHTA, CDR2 FQGTGA. V dropped 4 bases and J dropped 5 bases, with 11 bases sitting between them. CDR3 length equals 13 residues.

This clone was seen only once. The rearrangement joins TRBV11-2 to TRBJ2-7; D not resolved. CDR3 size: 11 residues. Trimming pared 5 bases from V and 4 bases from J, leaving 6 bases between. The germline CDR1 and CDR2 sequences are SGHAT and FQNNGV. CDR3 DNA: TGTGCCAGCAGCCCACTTTACGAGCAGTACTTC. Translation: CASSPLYEQYF.

J is TRBJ2-2 and V is TRBV27; D perhaps matches TRBD1 (6 bases). The CDR3 contains 16 residues. The V end was cut by 4 bases, the J end by 5 bases, with 17 bases between. Germline CDR1 is MNHEY and CDR2 is SMNVEV (reference sequence). The chain's CDR3 is CASSSRQVERTGELFF. As DNA, the CDR3 is TGTGCCAGCAGTTCCAGACAGGTTGAGAGGACCGGGGAGCTGTTTTTT.